This is a list of T cell receptor beta chains from one sample in a study of blood T cells in healthy people across ages. TCRdb itself ran the 5' RACE reads through MiXCR, one entry per CDR3 protein. Counted here are roughly 800,000 distinct CDR3 sequences, roughly 26% occurring once; the ten biggest clones make up 3%. These sequences were also reported in another study, on T cells of mothers and their children.

Sequencing used blood. The receptor set was obtained from a boy younger than 18 in good health. The CDR3 runs from the conserved cysteine through the conserved F or W. D genes are given only for firm matches. A clone size is listed for some rows: how often the clone was seen (once, few, many), or a class if it is expanded.

NA TRBD2 TRBJ2-3 TRBV20-1 CSASIGSGGSDTQYF TGCAGTGCTTCGATCGGGAGCGGGGGGTCGGATACGCAGTATTTT
many NA TRBJ2-5 TRBV12-3/TRBV12-4 CASSLSGGTQYF TGTGCCAGCAGTTTATCGGGCGGGACCCAGTACTTC
few NA TRBJ1-6 TRBV5-1 CASSGPGQDNSPLHF TGCGCCAGCAGCGGTCCGGGACAAGATAATTCACCCCTCCACTTT
NA NA TRBJ1-5 TRBV18 CASSPVKRDSGLDQPQHF TGTGCCAGCTCACCGGTTAAGCGGGACTCGGGCCTCGATCAGCCCCAGCATTTT
NA NA TRBJ2-1 TRBV6-1 CASSSQGIRQFF TGTGCCAGCAGTTCCCAAGGTATCCGGCAGTTCTTC
few NA TRBJ2-7 TRBV29-1 CSVTGSSYEQYF TGCAGCGTTACAGGGAGCTCCTACGAGCAGTACTTC
few NA TRBJ2-5 TRBV6-5 CASSYSSGSVGKGETQYF TGTGCCAGCAGTTACTCTTCGGGTAGCGTGGGTAAAGGGGAGACCCAGTACTTC
few NA TRBJ1-2 TRBV3-1 CASSQGEAGGYGYTF TGTGCCAGCAGCCAAGGGGAGGCAGGAGGATATGGCTACACCTTC
few NA TRBJ1-4 TRBV5-5 CASYPTGINEKLFF TGTGCCAGCTATCCCACGGGAATTAATGAAAAACTGTTTTTT
few TRBD1 TRBJ1-1 TRBV5-1 CASSMDRGLDTEAFF TGCGCCAGCAGCATGGACAGGGGGCTAGACACTGAAGCTTTCTTT
NA NA TRBJ1-1 TRBV7-8 CASSFVKGRDTEAFF TGTGCCAGCAGCTTTGTAAAGGGAAGGGACACTGAAGCTTTCTTT
NA TRBD2 TRBJ2-3 TRBV6-5 CASESGGGDTQYF TGTGCCAGCGAGAGCGGGGGGGGAGATACGCAGTATTTT
NA NA TRBJ2-5 TRBV6-6 CASSYGGGDGETQYF TGTGCCAGCAGTTACGGTGGCGGGGATGGAGAGACCCAGTACTTC
once NA TRBJ1-3 TRBV7-9 CASSPLRAGNTIYF TGTGCCAGCAGCCCCCTGCGGGCTGGAAACACCATATATTTT
NA TRBD2 TRBJ2-1 TRBV7-9 CASSSTRTSGATYNEQFF TGTGCCAGCAGCTCGACTAGGACTAGCGGAGCGACCTACAATGAGCAGTTCTTC
few NA TRBJ2-7 TRBV12-5 CASGSDSDNYEQYF TGTGCTAGTGGTTCGGATTCGGACAATTACGAGCAGTACTTC
few TRBD1 TRBJ2-3 TRBV5-1 CASSSGQGSTDTQYF TGCGCCAGCAGCTCGGGACAGGGGTCCACAGATACGCAGTATTTT
few NA TRBJ2-5 TRBV3-1 CASSQEPVGLYF TGTGCCAGCAGCCAAGAGCCGGTTGGGCTGTACTTC
NA NA TRBJ2-7 TRBV11-1 CASSPSRQVMWDEQYF TGTGCCAGCAGCCCTTCCCGACAGGTAATGTGGGACGAGCAGTACTTC
NA NA TRBJ1-1 TRBV5-1 CASSRQLGPNTEAFF TGCGCCAGCAGCCGCCAGCTGGGTCCGAACACTGAAGCTTTCTTT
few NA TRBJ2-5 TRBV27 CASSLYHGTQETQYF TGTGCCAGCAGTTTGTATCACGGGACCCAAGAGACCCAGTACTTC
NA NA TRBJ1-1 TRBV6-5 CASSFTQGTEAFF TGTGCCAGCAGTTTCACGCAGGGAACTGAAGCTTTCTTT
few NA TRBJ2-3 TRBV7-3 CASSLIGARDTQYF TGTGCCAGCAGCTTAATAGGTGCGAGAGATACGCAGTATTTT
NA TRBD1 TRBJ2-7 TRBV24-1 CATSDTGTGTSSYEQYF TGTGCCACCAGTGACACCGGGACAGGGACAAGCTCCTACGAGCAGTACTTC
few TRBD1 TRBJ2-7 TRBV15 CATSLTGGYEQYF TGTGCCACCTCTCTTACAGGGGGCTACGAGCAGTACTTC
NA NA TRBJ2-7 TRBV6-1 CASSDQERYEQYF TGTGCCAGCAGTGATCAGGAGAGGTACGAGCAGTACTTC
NA TRBD2 TRBJ2-1 TRBV19 CASSILAGGGSYNEQFF TGTGCCAGTAGTATACTAGCGGGGGGCGGCTCCTACAATGAGCAGTTCTTC
few TRBD2 TRBJ2-3 TRBV29-1 CSGLAGGSNTQYF TGCAGCGGCTTAGCGGGGGGAAGTAATACGCAGTATTTT
few NA TRBJ2-7 TRBV4-1 CASSPWTKAGEQYF TGCGCCAGCAGCCCCTGGACTAAAGCGGGCGAGCAGTACTTC
NA NA TRBJ2-7 TRBV7-6 CASSSEGTPSYEQYF TGTGCCAGCAGCTCGGAGGGGACCCCTTCCTACGAGCAGTACTTC
many NA TRBJ2-5 TRBV29-1 CSVGGWETQYF TGCAGCGTTGGGGGTTGGGAGACCCAGTACTTC
few NA TRBJ2-1 TRBV2 CASTLLRGDNEQFF TGTGCCAGCACATTACTCCGGGGCGACAATGAGCAGTTCTTC
NA NA TRBJ2-7 TRBV5-1 CASSLDGGDYEQYF TGCGCCAGCAGCTTGGACGGCGGAGACTACGAGCAGTACTTC
few NA TRBJ2-1 TRBV10-3 CAISLGSVEFF TGTGCCATCAGCCTAGGAAGCGTGGAGTTCTTC
once NA TRBJ1-2 TRBV7-2 CASSSQVFYGYTF TGTGCCAGCAGCTCTCAGGTGTTCTATGGCTACACCTTC
NA TRBD2 TRBJ2-2 TRBV9 CASSVWASGGGELFF TGTGCCAGCAGCGTATGGGCTAGCGGTGGCGGGGAGCTGTTTTTT